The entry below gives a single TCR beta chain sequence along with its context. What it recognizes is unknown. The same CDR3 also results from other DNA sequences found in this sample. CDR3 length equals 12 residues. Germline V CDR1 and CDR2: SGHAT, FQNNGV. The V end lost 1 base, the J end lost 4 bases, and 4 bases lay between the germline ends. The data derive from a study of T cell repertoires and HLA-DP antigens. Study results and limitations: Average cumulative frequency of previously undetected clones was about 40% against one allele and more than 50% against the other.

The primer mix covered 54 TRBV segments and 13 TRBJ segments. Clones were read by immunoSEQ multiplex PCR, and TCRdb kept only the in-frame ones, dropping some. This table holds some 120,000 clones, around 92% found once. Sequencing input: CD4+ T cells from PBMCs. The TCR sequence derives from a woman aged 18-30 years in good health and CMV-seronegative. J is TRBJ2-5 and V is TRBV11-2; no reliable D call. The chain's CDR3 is CASSLVAETQYF. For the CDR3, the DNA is TGTGCCAGCAGCTTAGTTGCAGAGACCCAGTACTTC.